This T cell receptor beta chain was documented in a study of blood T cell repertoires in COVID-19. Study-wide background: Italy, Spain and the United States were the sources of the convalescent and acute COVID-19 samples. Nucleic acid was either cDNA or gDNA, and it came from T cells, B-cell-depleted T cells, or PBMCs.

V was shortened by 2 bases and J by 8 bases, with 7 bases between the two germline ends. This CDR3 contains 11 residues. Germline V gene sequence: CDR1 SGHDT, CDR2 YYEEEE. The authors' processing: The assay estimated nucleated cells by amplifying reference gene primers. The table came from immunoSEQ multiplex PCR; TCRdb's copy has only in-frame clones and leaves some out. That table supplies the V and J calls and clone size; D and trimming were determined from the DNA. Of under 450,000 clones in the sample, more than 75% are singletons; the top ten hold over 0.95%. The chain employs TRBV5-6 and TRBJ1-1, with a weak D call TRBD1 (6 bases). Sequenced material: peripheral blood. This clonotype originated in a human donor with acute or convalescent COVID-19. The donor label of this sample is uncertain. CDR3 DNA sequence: TGTGCCAGCAGCTTAGGGGGAGAAGCTTTCTTT. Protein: CASSLGGEAFF.